Given below is one TCR beta chain in context. The antigen remains undetermined. As to time point: cycle 4 day 1 (C4D1), after 5 to 7 weeks of nivolumab. Every patient had relapsed following autologous stem cell transplantation, and cohorts differed in brentuximab vedotin exposure. The CDR3 sequence is 16 residues long. V lost 2 bases, J lost 2 bases, and 16 bases lay in between. CDR1 and CDR2 from the germline V gene are MNHNS and SASEGT. This sample stems from a study of PD-1 blockade in classical Hodgkin lymphoma. The table came from immunoSEQ multiplex PCR; TCRdb's copy has only in-frame clones and leaves some out. The data hold roughly 100,000 clones, with around 78% observed a single time. Study-wide points: TCR diversity in CD4+, not CD8+, cells rose significantly by C4D1. It was among complete responders that baseline diversity resembled that of newly diagnosed patients. Patients who initiated nivolumab within 1 year of ASCT were excluded. Compared with healthy donors, newly diagnosed patients reportedly showed lower baseline TCR diversity.

Specimen: peripheral blood mononuclear cells (PBMCs), collected before the fourth cycle of nivolumab. The genes are TRBV6-1 and TRBJ2-7; no reliable D call. The sequence was obtained from a human donor with classical Hodgkin lymphoma. The CDR3: CASSEFLLGVTYEQYF. CDR3 DNA: TGTGCCAGCAGTGAATTTCTCTTGGGTGTCACCTACGAGCAGTACTTC.